The rows below give T cell receptor beta chains drawn from one sample of a study of T cell repertoires in cytomegalovirus infection. Their antigens remain unidentified. TCRdb ran MiXCR on the reads and lists one entry per CDR3 protein. The sample holds around 800,000 distinct CDR3 sequences, about 31% seen once. The source material was cultured CD8+ T cells from PBMCs, sampled from culture after CMV antigen stimulation. The receptors originated from a human donor in good health (CMV status not recorded). Some clones in this sample may be carry-over from other donors' samples. The CDR3 runs from the conserved cysteine through the conserved F or W. Fields, in order: D gene, V gene, J gene, clone size, CDR3 protein, CDR3 DNA. A D gene is named only where the DNA matches it firmly. Clone size is stated in some rows and not others, as once, few, many or a class when expanded.

>TRBD1|TRBV20-1|TRBJ1-4|.
CSAPTGSHEKLFF
TGCAGTGCTCCGACAGGGTCGCATGAAAAACTGTTTTTT
>TRBD2|TRBV6-6|TRBJ2-1|few
CASSGLAGGTYNEQFF
TGTGCCAGCAGCGGACTAGCGGGGGGTACCTACAATGAGCAGTTCTTC
>.|TRBV7-9|TRBJ1-3|few
CASSLKGFMGGNTIYF
TGTGCCAGCAGCTTGAAGGGGTTCATGGGTGGAAACACCATATATTTT
>TRBD1|TRBV29-1|TRBJ2-7|.
CSVETGISYEQYF
TGCAGCGTTGAGACAGGGATCTCCTACGAGCAGTACTTC
>.|TRBV12-3/TRBV12-4|TRBJ2-2|.
CASKVSFGELFF
TGTGCCAGCAAAGTTAGTTTCGGGGAGCTGTTTTTT
>.|TRBV11-2|TRBJ2-7|.
CASSLYTDRFAYEQYF
TGTGCCAGCAGCCTCTACACCGACAGGTTCGCCTACGAGCAGTACTTC
>.|TRBV6-1|TRBJ1-3|.
CASSESSQNSGNTIYF
TGTGCCAGCAGTGAATCGTCACAGAACTCTGGAAACACCATATATTTT
>.|TRBV9|TRBJ2-2|.
CASSVGGSNTGELFF
TGTGCCAGCAGCGTAGGGGGGTCGAACACCGGGGAGCTGTTTTTT
>TRBD1|TRBV5-6|TRBJ1-2|.
CASSPRIRTGPHGYTF
TGTGCCAGCAGCCCCAGAATCCGGACAGGACCTCATGGCTACACCTTC
>TRBD1|TRBV12-3/TRBV12-4|TRBJ2-7|few
CASSLSWDRDGEQYF
TGTGCCAGCAGTTTATCGTGGGACAGGGACGGCGAGCAGTACTTC
>.|TRBV20-1|TRBJ1-1|.
CSARELGENTEAFF
TGCAGTGCTAGAGAGCTTGGAGAGAACACTGAAGCTTTCTTT
>.|TRBV2|TRBJ2-1|few
CASSDRVVEQFF
TGTGCCAGCAGTGACCGAGTGGTAGAGCAGTTCTTC
>.|TRBV6-2/TRBV6-3|TRBJ1-5|.
CASSAGQTNQHQHF
TGTGCCAGCAGTGCGGGACAAACCAATCAGCACCAGCATTTT
>.|TRBV6-6|TRBJ1-2|.
CASSYYAGRDYGYTF
TGTGCCAGCAGTTACTATGCAGGGCGAGACTATGGCTACACCTTC
>.|TRBV4-1|TRBJ1-2|.
CASRSSRDRTNYGYTF
TGCGCCAGCAGATCGAGTAGGGACCGAACAAACTATGGCTACACCTTC
>.|TRBV28|TRBJ1-5|many
CASSPNQPQHF
TGTGCCAGCAGTCCAAATCAGCCCCAGCATTTT
>TRBD1|TRBV3-1|TRBJ1-1|.
CASSHAGQENTEAFF
TGTGCCAGCAGCCACGCGGGACAGGAGAACACTGAAGCTTTCTTT
>.|TRBV7-3|TRBJ2-1|.
CASSPTEVKNEQFF
TGTGCCAGCAGCCCCACGGAGGTAAAGAATGAGCAGTTCTTC
>.|TRBV6-6|TRBJ1-1|.
CASGTQRVPEAFF
TGTGCCAGCGGTACGCAGCGGGTCCCAGAAGCTTTCTTT
>.|TRBV12-3/TRBV12-4|TRBJ1-2|.
CASSFNTYLQGQSNYGYTF
TGTGCCAGCAGTTTTAACACCTATCTACAGGGACAATCCAACTATGGCTACACCTTC
>.|TRBV6-2/TRBV6-3|TRBJ2-1|.
CASGDSEQFF
TGTGCCAGTGGGGACTCCGAGCAGTTCTTC
>.|TRBV7-2|TRBJ1-5|many
CASSRPGPGRPQHF
TGTGCCAGCAGTCGACCGGGCCCGGGGCGGCCCCAGCATTTT
>.|TRBV2|TRBJ1-2|.
CASSEAKDTPYGYTF
TGTGCCAGCAGTGAAGCTAAGGACACCCCCTATGGCTACACCTTC
>.|TRBV12-3/TRBV12-4|TRBJ1-2|.
CASSLTTRAPYYGYTF
TGTGCCAGCAGTTTAACTACACGGGCACCCTACTATGGCTACACCTTC
>.|TRBV7-9|TRBJ2-7|many
CASRQIPDVEDEQYF
TGTGCCAGCAGACAAATACCGGACGTCGAGGACGAGCAGTACTTC
>TRBD2|TRBV6-5|TRBJ2-1|.
CATGGAGPEQFF
TGTGCCACGGGAGGAGCAGGGCCTGAGCAGTTCTTC
>.|TRBV15|TRBJ2-6|.
CATEGPGVPGANVLTF
TGTGCCACCGAGGGGCCAGGGGTTCCTGGGGCCAACGTCCTGACTTTC
>TRBD1|TRBV20-1|TRBJ1-5|few
CSARGRPGQGSNQPQHF
TGCAGTGCTAGAGGCCGGCCGGGACAGGGGAGCAATCAGCCCCAGCATTTT
>.|TRBV27|TRBJ1-2|.
CASMSEFLGDGYTF
TGTGCCAGCATGTCAGAGTTCCTCGGTGACGGCTACACCTTC
>TRBD1|TRBV11-2|TRBJ1-1|.
CASSATGTGEGIDEAFF
TGTGCCAGCAGCGCGACCGGGACAGGGGAAGGGATAGATGAAGCTTTCTTT
>TRBD1|TRBV7-9|TRBJ2-2|few
CASSLDWTGNTGELFF
TGTGCCAGCAGCTTGGACTGGACAGGGAATACCGGGGAGCTGTTTTTT
>.|TRBV20-1|TRBJ2-7|.
CSARDQGVEQYF
TGCAGTGCTAGAGATCAAGGGGTCGAGCAGTACTTC
>TRBD2|TRBV12-3/TRBV12-4|TRBJ2-3|.
CASSHQRGGLTDTQYF
TGTGCCAGCAGTCATCAGCGGGGGGGCCTGACAGATACGCAGTATTTT
>TRBD2|TRBV10-3|TRBJ2-3|few
CAISEGLELDTQYF
TGTGCCATCAGTGAGGGACTAGAATTAGATACGCAGTATTTT
>TRBD2|TRBV6-1|TRBJ2-5|.
CASSGVAGGRQETQYF
TGTGCCAGCAGTGGCGTAGCGGGGGGCCGCCAAGAGACCCAGTACTTC
>.|TRBV15|TRBJ1-3|few
CATRFPADSGNTIYF
TGTGCCACCAGATTTCCTGCCGACTCTGGAAACACCATATATTTT
>TRBD2|TRBV6-6|TRBJ2-5|.
CASSYTKRGLGTQYF
TGTGCCAGCAGTTACACGAAGCGGGGCCTTGGGACCCAGTACTTC
>.|TRBV6-5|TRBJ1-5|few
CASSISGFSNQPQHF
TGTGCCAGCAGTATATCAGGGTTTAGCAATCAGCCCCAGCATTTT
>.|TRBV7-9|TRBJ2-3|.
CASSLVALTDTQYF
TGTGCCAGCAGCTTGGTCGCACTCACAGATACGCAGTATTTT
>.|TRBV6-1|TRBJ1-4|many
CASSPGRHNEKLFF
TGTGCCAGCAGCCCGGGACGGCACAATGAAAAACTGTTTTTT
>TRBD1|TRBV7-9|TRBJ2-5|few
CASSLTGGLETQYF
TGTGCCAGCAGTCTTACAGGGGGCTTAGAGACCCAGTACTTC
>TRBD2|TRBV3-1|TRBJ2-7|.
CASSQASGFSYEQYF
TGTGCCAGCAGCCAAGCTAGCGGCTTCTCCTACGAGCAGTACTTC
>.|TRBV7-2|TRBJ2-2|many
CASSLILASQVEATGELFF
TGTGCCAGCAGCTTAATTCTGGCTAGCCAGGTGGAAGCCACCGGGGAGCTGTTTTTT
>.|TRBV19|TRBJ1-6|.
CASSHPGRPLHF
TGTGCCAGTAGTCACCCGGGGAGGCCCCTCCACTTT
>TRBD1|TRBV11-2|TRBJ1-2|few
CASSLWRQGRNYGYTF
TGTGCCAGCAGCTTATGGCGACAGGGGCGGAACTATGGCTACACCTTC
>.|TRBV7-3|TRBJ2-1|few
CASSENPGNEQFF
TGTGCCAGCAGCGAAAACCCGGGCAATGAGCAGTTCTTC
>.|TRBV6-5|TRBJ2-3|few
CASSVGTHGGDTQYF
TGTGCCAGCAGTGTTGGGACTCACGGTGGAGATACGCAGTATTTT
>TRBD2|TRBV7-8|TRBJ2-1|few
CASSVAGDPYNEQFF
TGTGCCAGCAGCGTAGCGGGGGACCCCTACAATGAGCAGTTCTTC
>TRBD1|TRBV7-8|TRBJ2-7|few
CASSSGQGRREQYF
TGTGCCAGCAGCTCCGGACAGGGCCGGCGCGAGCAGTACTTC
>.|TRBV5-6|TRBJ2-7|.
CASSFLTGMLSYEQYF
TGTGCCAGCAGCTTCCTTACAGGGATGCTCTCCTACGAGCAGTACTTC
>TRBD1|TRBV9|TRBJ2-7|.
CASSRDRGFYEQYF
TGTGCCAGCAGCCGTGACAGGGGCTTCTACGAGCAGTACTTC
>.|TRBV27|TRBJ2-1|.
CVSTAYNEQFF
TGTGTCAGCACCGCCTACAATGAGCAGTTCTTC
>.|TRBV6-5|TRBJ1-1|few
CASSYEGFAEAFF
TGTGCCAGCAGTTACGAGGGGTTCGCTGAAGCTTTCTTT
>.|TRBV15|TRBJ1-5|once
CATSRDGISKPNAPSNQPQHF
TGTGCCACCAGCAGAGATGGGATTAGTAAACCTAACGCCCCCAGCAATCAGCCCCAGCATTTT
>TRBD1|TRBV14|TRBJ1-2|few
CASSQGRQGDGYTF
TGTGCCAGCAGCCAAGGTCGTCAGGGGGATGGCTACACCTTC
>.|TRBV6-5|TRBJ1-1|.
CASSWVNHGTEAFF
TGTGCCAGCAGTTGGGTTAACCATGGCACTGAAGCTTTCTTT